The entry below describes one T cell receptor (beta chain). This entry is derived from a study of blood T cell repertoires in COVID-19. Study context: Specimens from acute and convalescent COVID-19 originated in the United States, Italy and Spain. The cDNA or gDNA used as material had been derived from T cells, B-cell-depleted T cells, or PBMCs.

Original processing notes: By means of reference gene primer amplification, nucleated cell counts were estimated. The table came from immunoSEQ multiplex PCR; TCRdb's copy has only in-frame clones and leaves some out. D and trimming come from the DNA, and the V and J calls and clone size come from that table. The data show 30,000 to 45,000 clones, approximately 88% seen once. The source is a human donor in a cohort sampled during active COVID-19. Specimen: peripheral blood.

This CDR3 is CASAPFGSSGYTF. As DNA, the CDR3 is TGCGCCAGCGCTCCTTTTGGGAGTTCCGGCTACACCTTC. The chain recombines TRBV5-1 with TRBJ1-2; D not certain. The germline V and J ends were trimmed by 7 bases and 8 bases, with 18 bases remaining between them. Looked up from germline, CDR1 is SGHRS and CDR2 is YFSETQ. The CDR3 sequence is 13 residues long.